This T cell receptor beta chain was found in a study of shared clonotypes between healthy human individuals. It was at deep level that the assay was run. Loaded into unsorted PBMC replicate PCRs was roughly 310 ng DNA, 30,000 or so T cell genomes. Assay: immunoSEQ multiplex PCR; the TCRdb copy retains only in-frame clones and omits some. Here the sample spans about 500,000 clones, approximately 77% being singletons. The CDR3 length is 15 residues. V shed 6 bases and J shed 9 bases, with 21 bases lying between them. Germline V gives CDR1 MNHNS, CDR2 SASEGT. This clone was recorded many times. The sample taken for sequencing was PBMCs. This receptor was obtained from a woman between 40 and 55 years old in good health. Some clones in this sample may be carry-over from other donors' samples. This chain joins TRBV6-1 and TRBJ2-1; D is perhaps TRBD2 (6 bases). The CDR3 sequence: CASSQYSEGAGEQFF. DNA for the CDR3: TGTGCCAGCAGCCAATACAGCGAGGGAGCGGGTGAGCAGTTCTTC.